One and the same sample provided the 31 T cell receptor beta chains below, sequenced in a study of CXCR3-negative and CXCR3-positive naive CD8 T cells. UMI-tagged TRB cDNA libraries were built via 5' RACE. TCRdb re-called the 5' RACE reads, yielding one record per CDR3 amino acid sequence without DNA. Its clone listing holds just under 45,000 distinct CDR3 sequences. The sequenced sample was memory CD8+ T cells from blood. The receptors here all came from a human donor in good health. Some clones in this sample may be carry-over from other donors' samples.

Here the CDR3 reads CASKGAGARMNTEAFF. The chain links TRBV6-2 or TRBV6-3 to TRBJ1-1; TCRdb's D gene call, TRBD1, goes unchecked for lack of DNA. The length of the CDR3 is 16 residues. Germline CDR1 is MNHEY and CDR2 is SVGEGT.

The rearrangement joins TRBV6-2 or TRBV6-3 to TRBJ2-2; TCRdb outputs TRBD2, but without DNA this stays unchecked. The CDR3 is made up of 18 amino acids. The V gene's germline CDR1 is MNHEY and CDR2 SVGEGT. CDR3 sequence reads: CASSYANSGGDNTGELFF.

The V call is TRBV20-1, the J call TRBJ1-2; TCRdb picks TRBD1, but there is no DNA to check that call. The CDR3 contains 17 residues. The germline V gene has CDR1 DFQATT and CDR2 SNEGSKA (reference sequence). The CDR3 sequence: CSARSVTGQGPSYGYTF.

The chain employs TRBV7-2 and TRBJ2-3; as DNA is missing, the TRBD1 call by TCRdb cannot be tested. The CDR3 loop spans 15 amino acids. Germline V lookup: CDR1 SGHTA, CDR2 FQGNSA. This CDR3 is CASSLARGATDTQYF.

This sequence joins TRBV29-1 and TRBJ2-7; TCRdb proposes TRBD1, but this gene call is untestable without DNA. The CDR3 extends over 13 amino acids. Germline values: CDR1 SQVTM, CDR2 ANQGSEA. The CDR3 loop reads CSVEDGQAYEQYF.

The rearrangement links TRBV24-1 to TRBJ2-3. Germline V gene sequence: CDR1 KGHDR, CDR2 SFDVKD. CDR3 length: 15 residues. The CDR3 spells CATSDSLGSTDTQYF.

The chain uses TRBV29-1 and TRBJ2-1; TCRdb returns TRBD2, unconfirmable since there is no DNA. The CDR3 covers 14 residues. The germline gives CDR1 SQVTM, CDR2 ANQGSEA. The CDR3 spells CSVVLAGGPNEQFF.

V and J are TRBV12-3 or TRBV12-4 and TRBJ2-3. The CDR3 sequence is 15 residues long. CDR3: CASSLGYSSTDTQYF.

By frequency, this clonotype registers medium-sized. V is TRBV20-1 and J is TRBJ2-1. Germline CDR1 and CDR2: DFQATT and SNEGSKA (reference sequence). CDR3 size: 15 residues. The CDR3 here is CSASDGGSSYNEQFF.

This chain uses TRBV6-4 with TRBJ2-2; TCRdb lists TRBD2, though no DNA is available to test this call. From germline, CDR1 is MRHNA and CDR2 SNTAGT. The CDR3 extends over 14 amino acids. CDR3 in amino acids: CATKVGGETGELFF.

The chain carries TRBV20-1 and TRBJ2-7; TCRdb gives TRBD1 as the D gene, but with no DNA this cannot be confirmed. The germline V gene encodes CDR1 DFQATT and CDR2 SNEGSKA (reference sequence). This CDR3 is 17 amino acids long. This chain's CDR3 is CSARDLIGTGDRYEQYF.

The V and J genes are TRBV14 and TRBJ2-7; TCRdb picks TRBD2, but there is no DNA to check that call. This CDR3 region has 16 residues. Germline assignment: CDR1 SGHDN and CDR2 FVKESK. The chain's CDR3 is CASSQNLGLKSYEQYF.

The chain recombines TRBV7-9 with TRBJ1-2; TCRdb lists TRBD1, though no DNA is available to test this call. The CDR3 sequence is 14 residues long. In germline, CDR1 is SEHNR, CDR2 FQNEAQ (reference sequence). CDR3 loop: CASSFPGGYDGYTF.

CDR3 amino acids: CSARDPTADNSPLHF. The chain uses TRBV20-1 and TRBJ1-6. The CDR3 is 15 residues long. CDR1 is DFQATT, CDR2 SNEGSKA, per germline (reference sequence).

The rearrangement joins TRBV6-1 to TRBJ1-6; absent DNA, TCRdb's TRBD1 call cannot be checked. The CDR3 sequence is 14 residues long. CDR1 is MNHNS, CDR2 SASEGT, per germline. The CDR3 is CASSYRDVNSPLHF.

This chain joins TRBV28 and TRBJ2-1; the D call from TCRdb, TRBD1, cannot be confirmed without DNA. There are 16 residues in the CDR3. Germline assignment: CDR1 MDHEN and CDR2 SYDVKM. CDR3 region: CASSGPQGLVYNEQFF.

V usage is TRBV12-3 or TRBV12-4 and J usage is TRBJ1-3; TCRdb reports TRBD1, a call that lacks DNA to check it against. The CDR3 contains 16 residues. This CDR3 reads CASSARDSLSGNTIYF.

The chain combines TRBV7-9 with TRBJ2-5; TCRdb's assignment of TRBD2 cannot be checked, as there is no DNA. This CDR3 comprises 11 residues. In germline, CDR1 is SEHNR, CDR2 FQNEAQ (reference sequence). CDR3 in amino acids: CASAGQETQYF.

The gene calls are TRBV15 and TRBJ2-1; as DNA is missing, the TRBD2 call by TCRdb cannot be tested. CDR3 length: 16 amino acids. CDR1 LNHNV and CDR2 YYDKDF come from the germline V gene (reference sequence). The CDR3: CATSGVQTSGDNEQFF.

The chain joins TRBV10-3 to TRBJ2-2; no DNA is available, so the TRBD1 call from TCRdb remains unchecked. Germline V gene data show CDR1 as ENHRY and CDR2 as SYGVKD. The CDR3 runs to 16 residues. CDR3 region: CAISPTETGTTGELFF.

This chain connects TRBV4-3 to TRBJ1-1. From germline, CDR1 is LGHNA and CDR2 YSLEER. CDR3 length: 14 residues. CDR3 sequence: CASSQDWANTEAFF.

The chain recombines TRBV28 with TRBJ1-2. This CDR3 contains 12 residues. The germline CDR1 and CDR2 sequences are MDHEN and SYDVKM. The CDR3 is CASTLAGNGYTF.

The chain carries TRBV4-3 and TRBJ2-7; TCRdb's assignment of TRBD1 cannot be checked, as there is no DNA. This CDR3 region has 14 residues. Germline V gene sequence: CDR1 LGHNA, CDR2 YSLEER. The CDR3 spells CASSQERGGYEQYF.

CDR3 protein: CASSMAGQGAYEQYF. The V gene is TRBV19, the J gene TRBJ2-7; TCRdb picks TRBD1, but there is no DNA to check that call. The CDR3 runs 15 residues. The germline CDR1 and CDR2 sequences are LNHDA and SQIVND (reference sequence).

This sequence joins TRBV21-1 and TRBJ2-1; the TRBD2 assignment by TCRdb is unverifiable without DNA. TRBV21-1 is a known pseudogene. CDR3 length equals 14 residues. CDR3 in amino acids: CASSNGGRASEQFF.

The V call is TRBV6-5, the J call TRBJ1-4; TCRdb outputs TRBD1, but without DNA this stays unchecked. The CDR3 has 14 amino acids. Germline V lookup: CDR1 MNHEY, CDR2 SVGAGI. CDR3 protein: CASTTGTGNEKLFF.

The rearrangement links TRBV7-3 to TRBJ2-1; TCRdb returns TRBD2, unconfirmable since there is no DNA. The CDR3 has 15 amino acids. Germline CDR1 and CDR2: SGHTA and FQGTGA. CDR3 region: CASSQSAGGPYEQFF.

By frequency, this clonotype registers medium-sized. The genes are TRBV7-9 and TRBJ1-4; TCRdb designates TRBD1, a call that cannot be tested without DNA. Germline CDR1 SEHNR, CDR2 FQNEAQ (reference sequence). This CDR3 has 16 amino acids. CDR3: CASSSTRTAANEKLFF.

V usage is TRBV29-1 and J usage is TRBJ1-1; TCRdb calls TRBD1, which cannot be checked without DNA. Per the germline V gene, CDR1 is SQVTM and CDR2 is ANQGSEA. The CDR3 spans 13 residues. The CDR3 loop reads CSVGHGTGTEAFF.

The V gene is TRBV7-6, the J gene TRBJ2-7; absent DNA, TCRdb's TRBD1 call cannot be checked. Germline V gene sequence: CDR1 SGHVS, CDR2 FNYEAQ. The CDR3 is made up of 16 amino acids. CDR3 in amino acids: CASSLAEGQGAAEQYF.

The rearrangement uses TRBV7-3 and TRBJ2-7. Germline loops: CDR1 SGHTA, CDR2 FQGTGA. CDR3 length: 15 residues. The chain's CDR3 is CASSLSGGNTYEQYF.